This TCR beta chain was retrieved from a study of cytomegalovirus exposure and HLA in healthy donors. Details on this clone: Other DNA sequences of this sample code for an identical CDR3.

The V gene's germline CDR1 is SGHDT and CDR2 YYEEEE. This CDR3 contains 13 residues. The V end lost 0 bases, the J end lost 0 bases, and 4 bases lay between the germline ends. Amplification used 60 Vbeta primers and 13 Jbeta primers. Clones were sequenced by immunoSEQ multiplex PCR, and TCRdb holds only the in-frame ones, with some missing. The sample lists about 140,000 clones, roughly 80% occurring once. The TCR was taken from a male donor in good health and CMV-seronegative. Sequenced: PBMCs. V usage is TRBV5-6 and J usage is TRBJ2-7; D is unclear. For the CDR3, the DNA is TGTGCCAGCAGCTTGGGCAGCTCCTACGAGCAGTACTTC. As protein: CASSLGSSYEQYF.